Listed below are T cell receptor beta chains from one sample, sequenced in a study of T cells in Graves' hyperthyroidism and ophthalmopathy. TCRdb processed the multiplex PCR reads anew with MiXCR; each CDR3 protein has one entry. The table records 240,000 or so distinct CDR3 sequences, approximately 16% of them present only once. The source material was blood. These receptors were collected from a woman younger than 30 with Graves' ophthalmopathy. CDR3s include the opening cysteine and the closing phenylalanine or tryptophan. Fields, in order: CDR3 protein, J gene, V gene.

CASSPPQANAYGYTF,TRBJ1-2,TRBV7-9
CASSQVGPGQGREQYF,TRBJ2-7,TRBV3-1
CATGGGGNQPQHF,TRBJ1-5,TRBV24-1
CATQRRRINTGELFF,TRBJ2-2,TRBV12-3/TRBV12-4
CASRPGLAAHEQYF,TRBJ2-7,TRBV27
CATSRHYSGYNTEAFF,TRBJ1-1,TRBV15
CASSPSYDTEAFF,TRBJ1-1,TRBV18
CASSVSGARSTEAFF,TRBJ1-1,TRBV28
CASSLDGKFYEQYF,TRBJ2-7,TRBV27
CASSFPSGGGETQYF,TRBJ2-5,TRBV12-3/TRBV12-4
CASSLAGVNNEQFF,TRBJ2-1,TRBV7-9
CASSIRASGSYEQYF,TRBJ2-7,TRBV19
CATRKQVDGELFF,TRBJ2-2,TRBV24-1
CASSNIPGVVSSGANVLTF,TRBJ2-6,TRBV11-2
CASSSPGTNQPQHF,TRBJ1-5,TRBV28
CAISEEGALMTVYGYTF,TRBJ1-2,TRBV10-3
CASSYGGLSYNEQFF,TRBJ2-1,TRBV27
CASSLTSGSHNEQFF,TRBJ2-1,TRBV7-6
CSARRADTQYF,TRBJ2-3,TRBV20-1
CASSPWARQRTDTQYF,TRBJ2-3,TRBV28
CASTGVTGQGLLKSYNEQFF,TRBJ2-1,TRBV12-3/TRBV12-4
CSGGGLRTDTQYF,TRBJ2-3,TRBV29-1